The source of this T cell receptor (beta chain) is a study of T cells in localized non-small cell lung cancer. The study's findings and limits: Adjacent lung was found to contain a median approximately 60 of the top 100 tumor clones.

Note on this clone: The antigen is not known.

This CDR3 region has 14 residues. The junction had 6 bases not matched to a gene; V was cut back by 4 bases and J by 2 bases. CDR1 is SGHDT, CDR2 YYEEEE, per germline. Libraries were prepared by immunoSEQ multiplex PCR; TCRdb keeps only in-frame clonotypes and omits some of them. The repertoire has 25,000 to 30,000 clones, 80% to 90% of them found once; the top ten carry approximately 3%. The source of this sequence is a woman aged 18-49 years with stage I lung adenocarcinoma. Sequenced here: peripheral blood, sampled before any cancer treatment. The chain links TRBV5-6 to TRBJ2-7, with TRBD1 matching over 7 bases. The chain's CDR3 is CASSLTGIPYEQYF. The CDR3 DNA reads as TGTGCCAGCAGCCTGACAGGGATCCCCTACGAGCAGTACTTC.